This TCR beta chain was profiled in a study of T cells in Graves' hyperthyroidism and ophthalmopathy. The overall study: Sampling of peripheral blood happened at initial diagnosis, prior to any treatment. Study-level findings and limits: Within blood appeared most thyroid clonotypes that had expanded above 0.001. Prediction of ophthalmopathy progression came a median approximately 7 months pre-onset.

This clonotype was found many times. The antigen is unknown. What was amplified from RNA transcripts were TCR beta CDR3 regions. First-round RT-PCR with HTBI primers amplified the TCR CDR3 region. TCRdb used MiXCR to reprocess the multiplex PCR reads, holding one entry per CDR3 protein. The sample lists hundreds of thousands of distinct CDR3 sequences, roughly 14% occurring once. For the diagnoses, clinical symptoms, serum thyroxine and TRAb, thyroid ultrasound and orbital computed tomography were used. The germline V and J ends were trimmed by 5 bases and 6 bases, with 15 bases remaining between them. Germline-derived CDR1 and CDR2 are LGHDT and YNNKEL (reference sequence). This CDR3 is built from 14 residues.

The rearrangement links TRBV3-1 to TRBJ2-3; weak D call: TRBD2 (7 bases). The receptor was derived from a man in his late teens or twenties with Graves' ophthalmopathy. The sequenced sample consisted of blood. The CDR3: CASSIRGAADTQYF. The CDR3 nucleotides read TGTGCCAGCAGCATTCGGGGGGCGGCGGATACGCAGTATTTT.